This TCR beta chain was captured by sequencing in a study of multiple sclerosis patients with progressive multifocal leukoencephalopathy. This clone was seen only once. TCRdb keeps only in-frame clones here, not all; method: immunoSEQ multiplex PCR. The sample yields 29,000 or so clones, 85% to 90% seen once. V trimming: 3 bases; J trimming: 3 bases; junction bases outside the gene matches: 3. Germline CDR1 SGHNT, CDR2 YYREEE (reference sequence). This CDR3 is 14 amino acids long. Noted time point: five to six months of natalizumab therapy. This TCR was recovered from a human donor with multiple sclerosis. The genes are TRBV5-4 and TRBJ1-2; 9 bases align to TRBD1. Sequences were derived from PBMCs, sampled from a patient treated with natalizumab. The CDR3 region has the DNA TGTGCCAGCAGCTCCGGACAGGGGTACTATGGCTACACCTTC. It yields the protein CASSSGQGYYGYTF.